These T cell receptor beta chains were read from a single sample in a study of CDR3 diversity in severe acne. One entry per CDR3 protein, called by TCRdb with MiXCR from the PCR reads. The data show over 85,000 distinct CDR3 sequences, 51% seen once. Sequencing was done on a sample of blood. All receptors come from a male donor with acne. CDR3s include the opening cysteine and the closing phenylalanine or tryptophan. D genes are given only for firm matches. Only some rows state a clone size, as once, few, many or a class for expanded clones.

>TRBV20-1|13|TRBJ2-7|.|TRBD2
CSASPDSGGEQYF
TGCAGTGCTAGCCCGGACAGCGGGGGTGAGCAGTACTTC
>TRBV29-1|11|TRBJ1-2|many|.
CSASGVYGYTF
TGCAGCGCTTCAGGCGTCTATGGCTACACCTTC
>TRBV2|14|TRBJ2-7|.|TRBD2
CASSAELASYEQYF
TGTGCCAGCAGTGCCGAACTAGCGTCCTACGAGCAGTACTTC
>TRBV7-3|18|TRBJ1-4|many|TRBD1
CASSLWPVGQGLNEKLFF
TGTGCCAGCAGCTTATGGCCCGTCGGACAGGGCCTTAATGAAAAACTGTTTTTT
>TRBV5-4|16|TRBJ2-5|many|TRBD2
CASSARRLAGGETQYF
TGTGCCAGCAGCGCAAGGAGGCTAGCGGGAGGGGAGACCCAGTACTTC
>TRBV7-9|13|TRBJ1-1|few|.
CASSSGGGTEAFF
TGTGCCAGCAGCTCGGGGGGGGGCACTGAAGCTTTCTTT
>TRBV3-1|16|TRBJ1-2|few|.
CASSQEGAGRNYGYTF
TGTGCCAGCAGCCAAGAAGGGGCAGGGCGGAACTATGGCTACACCTTC
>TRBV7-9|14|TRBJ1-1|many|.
CASSLASSGTEAFF
TGTGCCAGCAGCTTAGCGTCCAGCGGCACTGAAGCTTTCTTT
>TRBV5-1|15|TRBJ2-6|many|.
CASSLGHPGANVLTF
TGCGCCAGCAGCTTGGGGCACCCTGGGGCCAACGTCCTGACTTTC
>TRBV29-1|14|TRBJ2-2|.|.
CSVETDANTGELFF
TGCAGCGTGGAGACAGACGCGAACACCGGGGAGCTGTTTTTT
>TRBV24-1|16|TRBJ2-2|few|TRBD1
CATSDFTGVNTGELFF
TGTGCCACCAGTGATTTTACAGGGGTGAACACCGGGGAGCTGTTTTTT
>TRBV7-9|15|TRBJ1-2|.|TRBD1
CASSPWTGGNYGYTF
TGTGCCAGCAGCCCTTGGACAGGGGGCAACTATGGCTACACCTTC
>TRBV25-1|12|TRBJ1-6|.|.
CASSESTSPLHF
TGTGCCAGCAGTGAATCCACTTCACCCCTCCACTTT
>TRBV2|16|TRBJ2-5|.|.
CASSEGSGANQETQYF
TGTGCCAGCAGTGAAGGGTCGGGAGCGAACCAAGAGACCCAGTACTTC
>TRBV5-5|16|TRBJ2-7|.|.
CASSSYNRDTRYEQYF
TGTGCCAGCAGCTCTTATAACCGGGACACCCGCTACGAGCAGTACTTC
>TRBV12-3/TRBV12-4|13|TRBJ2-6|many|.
CASPITGANVLTF
TGTGCCAGCCCGATCACTGGGGCCAACGTCCTGACTTTC
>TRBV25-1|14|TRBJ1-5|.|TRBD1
CASSPRDRGQPQHF
TGTGCCAGCAGTCCCCGGGACAGGGGTCAGCCCCAGCATTTT
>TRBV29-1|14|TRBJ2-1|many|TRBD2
CSVRGASGTNEQFF
TGCAGCGTCCGGGGGGCTAGCGGGACCAATGAGCAGTTCTTC
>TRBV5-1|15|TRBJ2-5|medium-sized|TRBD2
CASTTRTSGLQTQYF
TGCGCCAGCACAACAAGGACTAGCGGGTTACAGACCCAGTACTTC
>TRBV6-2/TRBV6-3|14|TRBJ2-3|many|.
CASSYSSVADTQYF
TGTGCCAGCAGTTACTCGAGTGTAGCAGATACGCAGTATTTT
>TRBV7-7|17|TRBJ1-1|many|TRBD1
CASSLRQGEEVNTEAFF
TGTGCCAGCAGCTTAAGACAGGGAGAGGAGGTGAACACTGAAGCTTTCTTT
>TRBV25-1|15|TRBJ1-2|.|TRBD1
CASIQGTVTGYGYTF
TGTGCCAGCATACAGGGGACCGTCACCGGCTATGGCTACACCTTC
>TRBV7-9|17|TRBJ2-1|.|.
CASSSYRVNSPYNEQFF
TGTGCCAGCAGCTCGTACAGGGTCAACTCCCCCTACAATGAGCAGTTCTTC
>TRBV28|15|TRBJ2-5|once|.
CASSPLSNREETQYF
TGTGCCAGCAGCCCCCTATCAAACAGGGAAGAGACCCAGTACTTC
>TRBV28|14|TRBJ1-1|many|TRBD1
CASSSGQKNTEAFF
TGTGCCAGCAGTTCGGGACAGAAGAACACTGAAGCTTTCTTT
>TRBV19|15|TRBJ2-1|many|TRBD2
CASSITASGGNEQFF
TGTGCCAGTAGTATAACAGCGAGCGGGGGCAATGAGCAGTTCTTC
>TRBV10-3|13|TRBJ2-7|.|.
CASSLREAYEQYF
TGTGCCAGCAGTCTTCGGGAAGCCTACGAGCAGTACTTC
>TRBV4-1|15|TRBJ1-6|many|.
CASRSGEGTNSPLHF
TGCGCCAGCAGATCAGGGGAGGGGACTAATTCACCCCTCCACTTT
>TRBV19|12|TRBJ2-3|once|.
CASSMGEDTQYF
TGTGCCAGTAGTATGGGGGAAGATACGCAGTATTTT
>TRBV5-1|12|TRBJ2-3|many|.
CASSPGTDTQYF
TGCGCCAGCAGCCCTGGCACAGATACGCAGTATTTT
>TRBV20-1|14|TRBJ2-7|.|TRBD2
CSARVAGGFYEQYF
TGCAGTGCTAGGGTAGCGGGAGGGTTCTACGAGCAGTACTTC
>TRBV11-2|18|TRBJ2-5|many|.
CASSLDAEDLAGGETQYF
TGTGCCAGCAGCTTAGATGCCGAGGATCTCGCGGGCGGAGAGACCCAGTACTTC
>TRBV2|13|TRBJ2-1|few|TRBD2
CATGLAGNSEQFF
TGTGCCACCGGACTAGCGGGAAACAGTGAGCAGTTCTTC
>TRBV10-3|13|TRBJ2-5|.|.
CAISEVGGQTQYF
TGTGCCATCAGTGAGGTGGGGGGACAGACCCAGTACTTC
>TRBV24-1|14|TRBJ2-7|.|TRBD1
CATSQGTGLLEQYF
TGTGCCACCAGTCAGGGGACAGGCCTTCTAGAGCAGTACTTC
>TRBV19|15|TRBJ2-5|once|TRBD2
CATGLAGEGVETQYF
TGTGCCACCGGACTAGCGGGAGAAGGAGTCGAGACCCAGTACTTC
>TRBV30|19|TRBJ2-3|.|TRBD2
CASSPRTGGRALVVDTQYF
TGTGCCTCCTCCCCCCGGACTGGCGGGAGGGCCTTAGTTGTAGATACGCAGTATTTT
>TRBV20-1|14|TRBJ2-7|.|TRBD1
CSARGGQASYEQYF
TGCAGTGCTAGAGGGGGACAGGCTTCCTACGAGCAGTACTTC
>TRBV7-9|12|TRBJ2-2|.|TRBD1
CASSRPGQRLFF
TGTGCCAGCAGCCGACCGGGACAGAGGCTGTTTTTT
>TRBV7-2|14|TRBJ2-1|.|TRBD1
CASSSGTGVGEQFF
TGTGCCAGCAGCTCTGGGACAGGGGTTGGTGAGCAGTTCTTC
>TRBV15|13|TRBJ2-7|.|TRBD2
CASSSGGGWEQYF
TGTGCCAGCAGCTCGGGGGGTGGTTGGGAGCAGTACTTC
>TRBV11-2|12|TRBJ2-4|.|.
CASSPFPGDGYF
TGTGCCAGCAGCCCTTTTCCGGGGGATGGGTACTTC
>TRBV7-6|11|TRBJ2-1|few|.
CASSTGQEQFF
TGTGCCAGCAGCACCGGACAGGAGCAGTTCTTC
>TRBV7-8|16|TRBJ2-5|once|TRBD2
CASSSLAGAPRENQYF
TGTGCCAGCAGTTCATTAGCGGGAGCGCCCCGGGAGAACCAGTACTTC
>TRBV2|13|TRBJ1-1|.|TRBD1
CASATGTGKEAFF
TGTGCCAGCGCTACCGGGACAGGGAAAGAAGCTTTCTTT
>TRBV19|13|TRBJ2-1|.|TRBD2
CVTSSGRTSEQSF
TGTGTCACCAGTAGCGGGAGAACGAGTGAGCAGTCCTTC
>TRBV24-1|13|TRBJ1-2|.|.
CATSDLEGYGYTF
TGTGCCACCAGTGATTTAGAGGGGTATGGCTACACCTTC
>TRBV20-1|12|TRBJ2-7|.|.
CSAAPSVSEQYF
TGCAGTGCGGCCCCTAGCGTTTCCGAGCAGTACTTC
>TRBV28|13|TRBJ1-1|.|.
CASSWARGTEAFF
TGTGCCAGCAGCTGGGCCCGCGGGACTGAAGCTTTCTTT
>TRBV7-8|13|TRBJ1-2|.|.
CASSLEAGSGYTF
TGTGCCAGCAGCTTGGAGGCAGGGAGTGGCTACACCTTC
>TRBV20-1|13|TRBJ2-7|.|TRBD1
CSAGGQGGYEQYF
TGCAGTGCGGGGGGACAGGGGGGCTACGAGCAGTACTTC
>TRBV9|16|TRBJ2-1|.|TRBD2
CASSVGTSGTYNEQFF
TGTGCCAGCAGCGTGGGAACTAGCGGGACTTACAATGAGCAGTTCTTC
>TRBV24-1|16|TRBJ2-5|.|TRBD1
CATSDWDRGLQETQYF
TGTGCCACCAGTGATTGGGACAGGGGGCTGCAAGAGACCCAGTACTTC
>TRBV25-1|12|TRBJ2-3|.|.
CASSLLTDTQYF
TGTGCCAGCAGTCTGCTCACAGATACGCAGTATTTT
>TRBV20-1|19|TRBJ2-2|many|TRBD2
CSARDLSTSGSEGTGELFF
TGCAGTGCTAGAGATCTCTCGACTAGCGGGAGTGAGGGAACCGGGGAGCTGTTTTTT
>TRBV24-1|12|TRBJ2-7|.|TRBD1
CATSGTGSEQYF
TGTGCCACCAGCGGGACAGGGAGCGAGCAGTACTTC
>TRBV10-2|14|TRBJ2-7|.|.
CASSGQRSSGERYF
TGCGCCAGCAGTGGCCAGCGGTCGTCGGGGGAGCGGTACTTC
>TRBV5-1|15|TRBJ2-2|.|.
CASSLAGGETGELFF
TGCGCCAGCAGCTTGGCTGGGGGAGAGACCGGGGAGCTGTTTTTT
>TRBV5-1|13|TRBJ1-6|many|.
CARPGAYNSPLHF
TGCGCCAGACCAGGGGCCTATAATTCACCCCTCCACTTT
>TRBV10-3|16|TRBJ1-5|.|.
CAIRQTYEQYFGPQHF
.